These T cell receptor beta chains were read from a single sample in a study of T cell responses to AZD1222 COVID-19 vaccine. Clones were read by immunoSEQ multiplex PCR, and TCRdb kept only the in-frame ones, dropping some. Of more than 150,000 clones detected, around 89% appear once; the ten largest clones hold roughly 6%. The sequencing here drew on peripheral blood, taken on day 0 of AZD1222 vaccination. The origin of the receptors is an adult in good health. CDR3s include the opening cysteine and the closing phenylalanine or tryptophan. D genes are given only for firm matches. Size tells how often a clone was seen (once, few, many) or the class of an expanded clone, and some rows leave it out.

TRBV7-6	TRBD2	TRBJ2-7	-	CASSPLAGRIGYEQYF	TGTGCCAGCAGCCCCCTAGCGGGAAGAATCGGCTACGAGCAGTACTTC
TRBV24-1	-	TRBJ1-4	-	CATSDSEALNEKLFF	TGTGCCACCAGTGACTCGGAGGCACTGAATGAAAAACTGTTTTTT
TRBV7-2	-	TRBJ1-5	-	CASSVRVDQPQHF	TGTGCCAGCAGCGTTAGGGTGGATCAGCCCCAGCATTTT
TRBV5-1	TRBD1	TRBJ2-7	few	CASSLDRDRKYEQYF	TGCGCCAGCAGCTTGGACCGGGACAGAAAGTACGAGCAGTACTTC
TRBV30	-	TRBJ2-5	-	CAWSGLGGTETQYF	TGTGCCTGGAGTGGATTAGGAGGGACAGAGACCCAGTACTTC
TRBV11-1	-	TRBJ2-2	-	CASSSTGHWELFF	TGTGCCAGCAGCTCCACAGGGCACTGGGAGCTGTTTTTT
TRBV5-6	-	TRBJ1-2	-	CASSFRSGGAYGYTF	TGTGCCAGCAGCTTCCGGTCGGGGGGGGCCTATGGCTACACCTTC
TRBV6-5	-	TRBJ2-7	once	CASQGSFHEQYF	TGTGCCAGCCAGGGTTCTTTCCACGAGCAGTACTTC
TRBV7-9	TRBD1	TRBJ1-2	-	CASSLAGGQAIF	TGTGCCAGCAGCTTAGCGGGGGGACAGGCCATCTTC
TRBV6-5	TRBD2	TRBJ2-5	-	CAGQRGQETQYF	TGTGCCGGGCAGCGGGGGCAAGAGACCCAGTACTTC
TRBV7-8	-	TRBJ2-3	few	CASSRAPSTDTQYF	TGTGCCAGCAGCCGGGCCCCTAGCACAGATACGCAGTATTTT
TRBV5-5	TRBD1	TRBJ2-7	-	CASSFNRDSPYEQYF	TGTGCCAGCAGCTTCAACCGGGACAGCCCCTACGAGCAGTACTTC
TRBV6-5	TRBD1	TRBJ1-2	-	CASRLTGVYGYTF	TGTGCCAGCAGGCTGACAGGGGTCTATGGCTACACCTTC
TRBV5-1	-	TRBJ2-1	-	CASSLGREQFF	TGCGCCAGCAGCTTGGGCCGTGAGCAGTTCTTC
TRBV11-2	-	TRBJ2-1	-	CASSPIQGFDEQFF	TGTGCCAGCAGCCCCATACAGGGATTCGATGAGCAGTTCTTC
TRBV3-1/TRBV3-2	-	TRBJ2-7	-	CASSHSSYEQYF	TGTGCCAGCAGCCATTCCTCCTACGAGCAGTACTTC